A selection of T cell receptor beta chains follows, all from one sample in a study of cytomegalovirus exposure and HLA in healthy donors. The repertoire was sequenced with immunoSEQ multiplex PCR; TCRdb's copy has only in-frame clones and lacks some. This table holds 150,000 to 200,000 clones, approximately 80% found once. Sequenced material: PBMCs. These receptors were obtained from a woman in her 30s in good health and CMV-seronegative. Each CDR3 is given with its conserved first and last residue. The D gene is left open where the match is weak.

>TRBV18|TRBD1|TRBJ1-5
TGTGCCAGCTCACCGCGGACAGGTGAAGCCTCTGGTCAGCCCCAGCATTTT
CASSPRTGEASGQPQHF
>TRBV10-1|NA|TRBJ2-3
TGCGCCAGCAGTGAGATGGAGGAGTGCACAGATACGCAGTATTTT
CASSEMEECTDTQYF
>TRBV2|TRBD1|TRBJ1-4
TGTGCCAGCAGTGGACGACAGGGGGCGTATGAAAAACTGTTTTTT
CASSGRQGAYEKLFF
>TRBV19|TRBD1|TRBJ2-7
TGTGCCAGTACCAGGACAGGGGGCAGCTACGAGCAGTACTTC
CASTRTGGSYEQYF
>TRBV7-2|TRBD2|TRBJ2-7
TGTGCCAGCAGCCTCCGAGCGGGACGACTACACGAGCAGTACTTC
CASSLRAGRLHEQYF
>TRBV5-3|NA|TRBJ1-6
TGTGCCAGAAGCTTGGCCGAATCGATTAGGGGCTGTTCACCCCTCCACTTT
CARSLAESIRGCSPLHF
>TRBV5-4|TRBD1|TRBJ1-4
TGTGCCAGCAGCTTGGGCCCAACACAGGGGACTAATGAAAAACTGTTTTTT
CASSLGPTQGTNEKLFF
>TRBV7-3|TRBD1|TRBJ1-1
TGTGCCAGCAGCATGACAGGGGGCACTGAAGCTTTCTTT
CASSMTGGTEAFF
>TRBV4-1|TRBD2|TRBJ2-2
TGCGCCAGCAGCTCCCAATTAGCGGGAGGCACCGGGGAGCTGTTTTTT
CASSSQLAGGTGELFF
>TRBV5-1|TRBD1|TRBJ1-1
TGCGCCAGCAGCTCGGGACAGGGGAACACTGAAGCTTTCTTT
CASSSGQGNTEAFF
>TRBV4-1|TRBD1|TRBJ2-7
TGCGCCAGCAGCTTGGACAGGGCCTACGAGCAGTACTTC
CASSLDRAYEQYF
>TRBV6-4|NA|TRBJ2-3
TGTGCCAGCAGTGACTCCGGGGTAGCTTCAGATACGCAGTATTTT
CASSDSGVASDTQYF
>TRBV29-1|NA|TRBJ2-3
TGCAGCGTTGACCAGCGACCTAGTTCCTTCAGAGATACGCAGTATTTT
CSVDQRPSSFRDTQYF
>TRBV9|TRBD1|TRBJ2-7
TGTGCCAGCAGCCCCCACCCCGGGACAGGAGCCTACGAGCAGTACTTC
CASSPHPGTGAYEQYF
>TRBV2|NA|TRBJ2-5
TGTGCCAGCAGTGTCAGGTCGGAGACCCAGTACTTC
CASSVRSETQYF
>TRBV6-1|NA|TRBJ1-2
TGTGCCAGCAGAACCCTGGACAGAGATGGCTACACCTTC
CASRTLDRDGYTF